A selection of T cell receptor beta chains follows, all from one sample in a study of post-analysis software for immune sequencing data. Using its own MiXCR run on the PCR reads, TCRdb lists one record per CDR3 protein. The data show about 770,000 distinct CDR3 sequences, about half seen once. Sequenced input: blood. These receptor sequences come from a girl aged 5-17 years with multiple sclerosis. CDR3s include the opening cysteine and the closing phenylalanine or tryptophan. The D gene is left open where the match is weak. Size is stated for part of the rows, as once, few or many counts, or as a class when the clone is expanded.

TRBJ2-1 | TRBV20-1 | few | - | CSAGRTGYNEQFF | TGCAGTGCTGGTAGAACAGGGTACAATGAGCAGTTCTTC
TRBJ2-5 | TRBV11-1 | - | - | CASSLDPWTESQETQYF | TGTGCCAGCAGCTTAGATCCTTGGACAGAAAGCCAAGAGACCCAGTACTTC
TRBJ2-7 | TRBV28 | - | - | CARKGPYEQYF | TGTGCCCGAAAGGGACCCTACGAGCAGTACTTC
TRBJ2-7 | TRBV9 | few | - | CASSPGHLSSYEQYF | TGTGCCAGCAGCCCGGGACACCTTTCTTCCTACGAGCAGTACTTC
TRBJ1-5 | TRBV30 | once | - | CAWSVYSRNQPQHF | TGTGCCTGGAGTGTGTACAGCCGGAATCAGCCCCAGCATTTT
TRBJ2-7 | TRBV3-1 | few | TRBD2 | CASSQDPSGYEQYF | TGTGCCAGCAGCCAAGATCCTAGCGGCTACGAGCAGTACTTC
TRBJ2-7 | TRBV27 | - | TRBD2 | CASRSRTSGYGEQYF | TGTGCCAGCAGATCTCGGACTAGCGGGTACGGCGAGCAGTACTTC
TRBJ2-7 | TRBV7-9 | - | - | CASSLTWSGTLTYEQYF | TGTGCCAGCAGCTTAACCTGGTCCGGGACTCTCACCTACGAGCAGTACTTC
TRBJ2-1 | TRBV7-7 | - | TRBD2 | CASQEASGYNEQFF | TGTGCTAGCCAAGAGGCTAGCGGGTACAATGAGCAGTTCTTC
TRBJ2-7 | TRBV21-1 | few | - | CASNTTDRGAYEQYF | TGTGCCAGCAACACAACGGACAGGGGGGCCTACGAGCAGTACTTC
TRBJ2-1 | TRBV5-1 | - | TRBD2 | CASSAGTSVQVYNEQFF | TGCGCCAGCAGCGCCGGGACTAGCGTTCAAGTCTACAATGAGCAGTTCTTC
TRBJ2-1 | TRBV30 | few | - | CAWERSRGEQFF | TGTGCCTGGGAGCGGAGCCGGGGTGAGCAGTTCTTC
TRBJ2-3 | TRBV9 | few | - | CASSVDGTDTQYF | TGTGCCAGCAGCGTAGACGGTACGGATACGCAGTATTTT
TRBJ1-1 | TRBV20-1 | - | - | CSAGASTEAFF | TGCAGTGCCGGGGCGAGTACTGAAGCTTTCTTT
TRBJ2-1 | TRBV27 | - | - | CASSPSTSLVNEQFF | TGTGCCAGCAGTCCCTCAACTAGCCTGGTCAATGAGCAGTTCTTT
TRBJ2-3 | TRBV20-1 | - | TRBD2 | CSAPATSGAARDTQYF | TGCAGTGCTCCCGCGACTAGCGGAGCGGCGAGAGATACGCAGTATTTT
TRBJ2-7 | TRBV28 | - | TRBD1 | CASSLTGYHEQYF | TGTGCCAGCAGTTTGACAGGGTACCACGAGCAGTACTTC
TRBJ2-7 | TRBV15 | few | TRBD1 | CATSVRDSPEQYF | TGTGCCACCAGCGTTAGGGACAGCCCTGAGCAGTACTTC
TRBJ2-5 | TRBV12-3/TRBV12-4 | - | TRBD1 | CASRPGLGQGLETQYF | TGTGCCAGCAGACCTGGATTAGGACAGGGGCTCGAGACCCAGTACTTC
TRBJ1-2 | TRBV29-1 | - | - | CSANSVYGYTF | TGCAGCGCGAACAGCGTCTATGGCTACACCTTC
TRBJ2-7 | TRBV5-1 | - | - | CASSLGQVGVEQYF | TGCGCCAGCAGCTTGGGACAGGTCGGGGTCGAGCAGTACTTC
TRBJ2-7 | TRBV4-3 | - | - | CASSQELTEPGGQYF | TGCGCCAGCAGCCAAGAGCTAACGGAGCCAGGCGGGCAGTACTTC
TRBJ2-7 | TRBV15 | few | - | CATSRDWGPGNEQYF | TGTGCCACCAGCAGAGACTGGGGTCCTGGGAACGAGCAGTACTTC
TRBJ1-1 | TRBV29-1 | - | - | CSSKQGTNTEAFF | TGCAGCTCAAAACAGGGTACGAACACTGAAGCTTTCTTT
TRBJ1-1 | TRBV6-1 | few | TRBD1 | CASILDRDGNSEAFF | TGTGCCAGCATCCTGGACAGGGATGGAAATTCTGAAGCTTTCTTT
TRBJ2-6 | TRBV30 | - | TRBD1 | CAWMDRFPSGANVLTF | TGTGCCTGGATGGACAGGTTTCCCTCTGGGGCCAACGTCCTGACTTTC
TRBJ2-1 | TRBV20-1 | - | TRBD2 | CSADSGSLSYNEQFF | TGCAGTGCGGACAGCGGGAGCCTCTCCTACAATGAGCAGTTCTTC
TRBJ2-6 | TRBV29-1 | - | TRBD1 | CSVAPTGAGANVLTF | TGCAGCGTTGCCCCAACAGGGGCTGGGGCCAACGTCCTGACTTTC
TRBJ2-1 | TRBV6-2/TRBV6-3 | - | - | CASSPVRSGSYNEQFF | TGTGCCAGCAGTCCGGTGCGATCCGGCTCCTACAATGAGCAGTTCTTC
TRBJ2-7 | TRBV7-9 | - | - | CASSSQDGGSYEQYF | TGTGCCAGCAGCAGCCAGGACGGTGGGTCCTACGAGCAGTACTTC
TRBJ1-2 | TRBV5-5 | - | TRBD1 | CASSLGQGPGYTF | TGTGCCAGCAGCTTGGGACAGGGGCCTGGCTACACCTTC
TRBJ2-2 | TRBV12-3/TRBV12-4 | few | - | CASSLQGLTTGELFF | TGTGCCAGCAGTTTGCAGGGTCTTACCACCGGGGAGCTGTTTTTT
TRBJ2-7 | TRBV7-6 | few | - | CASSLDEGDYEQYF | TGTGCCAGCAGCTTAGACGAAGGGGACTACGAGCAGTACTTC
TRBJ1-1 | TRBV29-1 | - | - | CSVAGMEAFF | TGCAGCGTCGCGGGAATGGAAGCTTTCTTT